Below, 23 T cell receptor beta chains from the same sample are listed, as sequenced in a study of Ad26.COV2.S vaccination and SARS-CoV-2 variants. This table comes from immunoSEQ multiplex PCR, and its TCRdb copy is limited to in-frame clones, with some not included. The sample carries about 400,000 clones, 70% to 90% recorded once. Treatment noted: about 20 received Ad26.COV2.S at low or high dose, single or two shots; roughly five received placebo; per-sample allocation not given. Specimen acquisition occurred on day 63 following the initial vaccine or placebo injection. The specimen comprised peripheral blood, sampled in a trial of Ad26.COV2.S vaccine versus placebo. These receptors were taken from a person between 18 and 60 years old who received the Ad26.COV2.S COVID-19 vaccine or a placebo.

The chain has TRBV7-2 and TRBJ2-3; maybe TRBD1 (7 bases). The CDR3 runs 14 residues. Germline-derived CDR1 and CDR2 are SGHTA and FQGNSA. The V gene lost 2 bases and the J gene lost 4 bases, with 10 bases spanning the gap. This CDR3 is CASSLQGGPDTQYF. The CDR3 DNA follows: TGTGCCAGCAGCTTACAGGGGGGCCCAGATACGCAGTATTTT.

This sequence joins TRBV19 and TRBJ1-2; D may be TRBD1 (5 bases). Trimming removed 3 bases at V and 2 bases at J, with 13 bases between. CDR3 size: 15 residues. CDR1 LNHDA and CDR2 SQIVND come from the germline V gene (reference sequence). This chain's CDR3 is CASSMYGQRNYGYTF. The CDR3 DNA reads as TGTGCCAGTAGTATGTACGGACAACGAAACTATGGCTACACCTTC.

The chain has TRBV5-1 and TRBJ1-6, with D perhaps TRBD1 (6 bases). Germline loops: CDR1 SGHRS, CDR2 YFSETQ. V was cut by 0 bases and J by 8 bases, with 12 bases left in between. This CDR3 contains 15 residues. The CDR3 sequence: CASSLAGQGYSPLHF. Here the CDR3 DNA reads TGCGCCAGCAGCTTGGCCGGTCAGGGGTATTCACCCCTCCACTTT.

This clone showed up just once. The chain is built from TRBV2 and TRBJ2-1, with D possibly matching TRBD1 (6 bases). Trimming pared 6 bases from V and 2 bases from J, leaving 14 bases between. This CDR3 is built from 15 residues. Germline V gene data show CDR1 as SNHLY and CDR2 as FYNNEI. The CDR3 DNA follows: TGTGCCAGCAGGGTACAGGGAACCCCCTACAATGAGCAGTTCTTC. Translated: CASRVQGTPYNEQFF.

V gene TRBV7-2 combines with J gene TRBJ2-1; 9 bases are shared with TRBD2. The CDR3 extends over 16 amino acids. Germline values: CDR1 SGHTA, CDR2 FQGNSA. V lost 1 base and J lost 5; bases outside the gene matches: 6. CDR3 sequence reads: CASSLVSTSGNNEQFF. DNA for the CDR3: TGTGCCAGCAGCTTAGTTTCGACTAGCGGAAACAATGAGCAGTTCTTC.

The chain has TRBV4-3 and TRBJ1-1; D is unclear. The CDR3 loop spans 13 amino acids. V lost 4 bases, J lost 3 bases, and 9 bases lay in between. Germline V gene sequence: CDR1 LGHNA, CDR2 YSLEER. CDR3 region: CASSLGSHTEAFF. The CDR3, as DNA: TGCGCCAGCAGCCTTGGAAGCCACACTGAAGCTTTCTTT.

This clone occurred a few times. This chain uses TRBV14 with TRBJ2-7; D may be TRBD1 (6 bases). The V and J ends lost 6 bases and 4 bases respectively, with 13 bases between them. Germline V gives CDR1 SGHDN, CDR2 FVKESK. The CDR3 totals 13 residues. CDR3 coding DNA: TGTGCCAGCAGTCTGAGAGGGGGATACGAGCAGTACTTC. As protein: CASSLRGGYEQYF. Complete variable domain (other parts from reference TRBV14 and TRBJ2-7): EAGVTQFPSHSVIEKGQTVTLRCDPISGHDNLYWYRRVMGKEIKFLLHFVKESKQDESGMPNNRFLAERTGGTYSTLKVQPAELEDSGVYFCASSLRGGYEQYFGPGTRLTVT.

The CDR3 coding sequence is TGTGCCAGCAGCTCCCCCCTCAGGGGCTATGGCTACACCTTC. Amino acid sequence: CASSSPLRGYGYTF. The chain employs TRBV7-9 and TRBJ1-2; D possibly corresponds to TRBD1 (6 bases). Germline values: CDR1 SEHNR, CDR2 FQNEAQ (reference sequence). V lost 4 bases to trimming and J lost 4 bases, with 13 bases between them. This CDR3 spans 14 amino acids.

The chain joins TRBV10-3 to TRBJ1-3; D ambiguous. Germline CDR1 is ENHRY and CDR2 is SYGVKD. Deletions cut 0 bases from V and 3 bases from J, with 9 bases between. CDR3 length: 15 residues. The CDR3, as DNA: TGTGCCATCAGTGAGTCGATGGGGAGTGGAAACACCATATATTTT. This codes for CAISESMGSGNTIYF.

Only a few counts were recorded for this clone. J is TRBJ1-3 and V is TRBV18; 8 positions match TRBD1. This CDR3 spans 13 amino acids. V was clipped by 6 bases and J by 8 bases; unmatched bases: 6. From germline, CDR1 is KGHSH and CDR2 LQKENI. The CDR3 reads CASSPDRADTIYF. The CDR3 nucleotides read TGTGCCAGCTCGCCGGACAGGGCTGACACCATATATTTT. The entire variable domain, with the rest obtained from reference TRBV18 and TRBJ1-3, is as follows: NAGVMQNPRHLVRRRGQEARLRCSPMKGHSHVYWYRQLPEEGLKFMVYLQKENIIDESGMPKERFSAEFPKEGPSILRIQQVVRGDSAAYFCASSPDRADTIYFGEGSWLTVV.

This chain links TRBV27 with TRBJ2-7; D unclear. Germline lookup yields CDR1 MNHEY and CDR2 SMNVEV (reference sequence). The V gene lost 6 bases and the J gene lost 2 bases, with 8 bases spanning the gap. This CDR3 region has 12 residues. DNA of the CDR3: TGTGCCAGCAGCCCCCGACCCTACGAGCAGTACTTC. It specifies CASSPRPYEQYF.

The J gene is TRBJ2-7, the V gene TRBV7-8, with 7 bases matching TRBD1. The germline V gene has CDR1 SGHVS and CDR2 FQNEAQ. Losses at the gene ends were 5 bases for V and 5 bases for J; bases not matched to a gene: 9. The CDR3 has 14 amino acids. CDR3 sequence (DNA): TGTGCCAGCAGCCTCCAGGGGGTATCGGACGAGCAGTACTTC. This sequence encodes CASSLQGVSDEQYF.

CDR3 sequence reads: CASSAGTGSYEQYF. The CDR3 nucleotides read TGCGCCAGCAGCGCTGGGACAGGGAGCTACGAGCAGTACTTC. The rearrangement joins TRBV5-1 to TRBJ2-7, with 9 bases fitting TRBD1. The V gene end was trimmed by 4 bases and the J gene end by 3 bases; junction bases not matched to a gene: 5. The CDR3 contains 14 residues. Germline values: CDR1 SGHRS, CDR2 YFSETQ.

The rearrangement uses TRBV29-1 and TRBJ2-3, with D possibly matching TRBD2 (5 bases). The CDR3 totals 12 residues. In germline, CDR1 is SQVTM, CDR2 ANQGSEA. The germline V and J ends were trimmed by 7 bases and 4 bases, with 12 bases remaining between them. The CDR3 here is CSGAPSSDTQYF. The CDR3 DNA reads as TGCAGCGGAGCTCCTAGCTCAGATACGCAGTATTTT.

The V and J genes are TRBV5-1 and TRBJ2-5; 7 nucleotides agree with TRBD2. This CDR3 is 13 amino acids long. Germline V CDR1 and CDR2: SGHRS, YFSETQ. The V gene end was trimmed by 0 bases and the J gene end by 7 bases; junction bases not matched to a gene: 3. CDR3 sequence: CASSLDQRGTQYF. The CDR3 coding sequence is TGCGCCAGCAGCTTGGACCAGCGGGGGACCCAGTACTTC.

This chain links TRBV5-1 with TRBJ2-3; D possibly uses TRBD1 or TRBD2 (5 bases each). V was pared by 0 bases and J by 2 bases, with 7 bases between. The CDR3 is 14 residues long. CDR1 is SGHRS and CDR2 is YFSETQ in the germline V gene. DNA for the CDR3: TGCGCCAGCAGCTTGGGTGGGACCACAGATACGCAGTATTTT. Protein sequence: CASSLGGTTDTQYF.

The V and J genes are TRBV12-3 or TRBV12-4 and TRBJ2-1; possible D gene TRBD2, 6 bases. V shed 4 bases and J shed 6 bases, with 7 bases lying between them. There are 12 residues in the CDR3. This CDR3 is CASSSGGNEQFF. The CDR3 DNA is TGTGCCAGCAGTTCCGGGGGCAATGAGCAGTTCTTC.

V usage is TRBV19 and J usage is TRBJ1-6; D may be TRBD1 (5 bases). Trimming cost V 6 bases and J 0 bases, with 6 bases left between them. The CDR3 runs 14 residues. The germline CDR1 and CDR2 sequences are LNHDA and SQIVND (reference sequence). CDR3 residues: CASRDTSYNSPLHF. DNA for the CDR3: TGTGCCAGTAGGGACACCTCCTATAATTCACCCCTCCACTTT.

V and J are TRBV29-1 and TRBJ1-1; no firm D call. Germline loops: CDR1 SQVTM, CDR2 ANQGSEA. This CDR3 is built from 16 residues. Trimming took off 2 bases at V and 1 base at J, with 17 bases between the two ends. CDR3 loop: CSVEPHNKGGNTEAFF. For the CDR3, the DNA is TGCAGCGTTGAACCCCACAACAAGGGCGGGAACACTGAAGCTTTCTTT.

The chain joins TRBV7-8 to TRBJ1-6; D perhaps matches TRBD1 (6 bases). V gave up 1 base and J gave up 6 bases, with 10 bases separating them. Germline CDR1 is SGHVS and CDR2 is FQNEAQ. This CDR3 is built from 15 residues. The DNA of the CDR3 is TGTGCCAGCAGCTTAGTCGTCAGGGGTAATTCACCCCTCCACTTT. Its translation: CASSLVVRGNSPLHF.

CDR3 coding DNA: TGTGCCAGCTACGGGGGCCAGGGAGATACGCAGTATTTT. This translates into CASYGGQGDTQYF. J is TRBJ2-3 and V is TRBV6-6; D may match TRBD1 or TRBD2 (6 bases each). Deletions cut 8 bases from V and 5 bases from J, with 14 bases between. Germline lookup yields CDR1 MNHNY and CDR2 SVGAGI (reference sequence). The CDR3 length is 13 residues.

The chain carries TRBV2 and TRBJ2-3, with TRBD1 identical over 8 bases. In germline, CDR1 is SNHLY, CDR2 FYNNEI. V gave up 4 bases and J gave up 4 bases; unmatched junction bases: 7. This CDR3 has 15 amino acids. The CDR3 here is CASSANRGYADTQYF. The CDR3 coding sequence is TGTGCCAGCAGTGCGAACAGGGGGTACGCAGATACGCAGTATTTT.

The J gene is TRBJ1-6, the V gene TRBV3-1 (or the pseudogene TRBV3-2); D is undetermined. The CDR3 sequence is 15 residues long. Germline V lookup: CDR1 LGHDT, CDR2 YNNKEL (reference sequence). V was cut by 1 base and J by 8 bases, with 12 bases left in between. Here the CDR3 DNA reads TGTGCCAGCAGCCAAGGGTGGGTTGGGGATTCACCCCTCCACTTT. As protein: CASSQGWVGDSPLHF.